What follows are 4 T cell receptor beta chains derived from one specimen sequenced in a study of cytomegalovirus exposure and HLA in healthy donors. PCR involved 60 Vbeta and 13 Jbeta primers. Profiled with immunoSEQ multiplex PCR; TCRdb holds only in-frame clones, not every one. The table records tens of thousands of clones, 70% to 75% of them present only once. The sample was PBMCs. These receptor sequences come from a woman between 25 and 40 years old in good health and CMV-seropositive.

V usage is TRBV7-9 and J usage is TRBJ2-1, with 7 bases aligning to TRBD1. V was clipped by 5 bases and J by 8 bases; unmatched bases: 6. The CDR3 loop spans 13 amino acids. Per the germline V gene, CDR1 is SEHNR and CDR2 is FQNEAQ (reference sequence). CDR3 DNA sequence: TGTGCCAGCAGCCTGACAGGGCTCCATGAGCAGTTCTTC. Encoded protein: CASSLTGLHEQFF.

This clone was observed a few times. The chain recombines TRBV7-9 with TRBJ2-3, with D possibly being TRBD1 (5 bases). CDR1 is SEHNR and CDR2 is FQNEAQ in the germline V gene (reference sequence). The CDR3 is made up of 19 amino acids. Trimming took 1 base from V and 2 from J, leaving 22 bases between them. The CDR3 region has the DNA TGTGCCAGCAGCTTAGGCGTTACTAAGGGGTTGGGTTCCACAGATACGCAGTATTTT. Amino acids: CASSLGVTKGLGSTDTQYF.

This clone appeared once. This sequence joins TRBV6-1 and TRBJ1-1, with 8 positions matching TRBD1. With 1 base clipped from V and 2 bases from J, the junction kept 3 bases outside the gene matches. CDR1 and CDR2 (germline): MNHNS, SASEGT. This CDR3 region has 15 residues. In nucleotides, the CDR3 is TGTGCCAGCAGTGAAGGGACAGGGTTCAACACTGAAGCTTTCTTT. This encodes CASSEGTGFNTEAFF.

The chain has TRBV7-9 and TRBJ2-4; weak D call: TRBD2 (5 bases). The CDR3 has 17 residues. Germline lookup yields CDR1 SEHNR and CDR2 FQNEAQ (reference sequence). V was pared by 4 bases and J by 0 bases, with 16 bases between. This CDR3 reads CASSSVASALAKNIQYF. CDR3 DNA sequence: TGTGCCAGCAGCTCGGTAGCGTCCGCCCTAGCCAAAAACATTCAGTACTTC.